In this sample, the clone carrying this TCR beta chain turned up many times. Its antigen is still unknown. These data are taken from a study of blood T cells in healthy people across ages. Overall study results and limits: For the donors, CMV status was unknown and possibly confounded expanded clonotype changes.

This CDR3 is built from 14 residues. V gave up 6 bases and J gave up 9 bases; unmatched junction bases: 15. CDR1 and CDR2 (germline): DFQATT, SNEGSKA (reference sequence). For the second PCR, which ran for about 7 to 11 cycles, a sample-barcoded 5' primer and a J-beta primer mix were used. TCRdb itself ran the 5' RACE reads through MiXCR, one entry per CDR3 protein. The sample contains 660,000 or so distinct CDR3 sequences, roughly 50% of which appear only once. The chain uses TRBV20-1 and TRBJ2-5; TRBD2 matches at 8 bases. The sequence was obtained from a man in his fifties or sixties in good health. The sequencing sample was made of blood. CDR3 in DNA: TGCAGTGCGGAGCGGGGGCTACCGCAGGACGCCCAGTACTTC. This encodes CSAERGLPQDAQYF.